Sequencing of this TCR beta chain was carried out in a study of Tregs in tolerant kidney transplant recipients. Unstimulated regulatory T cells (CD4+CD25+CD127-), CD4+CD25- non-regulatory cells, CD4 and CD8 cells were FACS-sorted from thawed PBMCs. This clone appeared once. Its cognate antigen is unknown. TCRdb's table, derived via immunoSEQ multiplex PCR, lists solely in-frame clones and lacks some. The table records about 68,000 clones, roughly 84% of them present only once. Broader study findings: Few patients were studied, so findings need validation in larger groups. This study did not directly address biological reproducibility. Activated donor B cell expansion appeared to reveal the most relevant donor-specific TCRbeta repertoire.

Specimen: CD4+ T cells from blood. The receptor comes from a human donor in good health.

The CDR3 nucleotides are TGTGCCAGCAGCTTAAGGAGACTAGCGGGGCCAGATACGCAGTATTTT. Translated, it gives CASSLRRLAGPDTQYF. V usage is TRBV11-2 and J usage is TRBJ2-3; 11 nucleotides align to TRBD2. V was pared by 2 bases and J by 4 bases, with 5 bases of the junction left unmatched. The CDR3 spans 16 residues. Germline lookup yields CDR1 SGHAT and CDR2 FQNNGV. Complete variable domain (other parts from reference TRBV11-2 and TRBJ2-3): EAGVAQSPRYKIIEKRQSVAFWCNPISGHATLYWYQQILGQGPKLLIQFQNNGVVDDSQLPKDRFSAERLKGVDSTLKIQPAKLEDSAVYLCASSLRRLAGPDTQYFGPGTRLTVL.